The 25 T cell receptor beta chains presented below share a single source sample, sequenced in a study of blood T cell repertoires in COVID-19. Assay: immunoSEQ multiplex PCR; the TCRdb copy retains only in-frame clones and omits some. This sample has about 220,000 clones, with roughly 85% found just once. Source material: peripheral blood. These receptors were collected from a man aged 50 or older who had recovered from COVID-19.

In its sample, this clone was seen a few times. J is TRBJ1-6 and V is TRBV27, with TRBD1 matching 7 bases. J gave up 7 bases and V 5 bases, and 8 bases lay outside the gene matches. CDR3 length equals 15 residues. Per germline, CDR1 MNHEY and CDR2 SMNVEV (reference sequence). The CDR3 is CASSPGTVGNSPLHF. The CDR3 DNA follows: TGTGCCAGCAGTCCCGGGACAGTAGGGAATTCACCCCTCCACTTT.

The chain links TRBV5-5 to TRBJ2-7, with a tentative D call TRBD2 (6 bases). From germline, CDR1 is SGHKS and CDR2 YYEKEE (reference sequence). Trimming cost V 4 bases and J 2 bases, with 10 bases left between them. The CDR3 is made up of 13 amino acids. The CDR3 coding sequence is TGTGCCAGCAGCCCCGGGGGACCCTACGAGCAGTACTTC. It yields the protein CASSPGGPYEQYF.

The gene calls are TRBV19 and TRBJ1-5; a weak D match, TRBD1 (6 bases). This CDR3 comprises 15 residues. V lost 5 bases, J lost 0 bases, and 11 bases lay in between. The V gene's germline CDR1 is LNHDA and CDR2 SQIVND (reference sequence). Here the CDR3 reads CASSSDSYSNQPQHF. As DNA, the CDR3 is TGTGCCAGTAGTTCGGACAGCTATAGCAATCAGCCCCAGCATTTT.

V is TRBV6-6 and J is TRBJ2-7, with unresolved D. Germline V lookup: CDR1 MNHNY, CDR2 SVGAGI (reference sequence). The CDR3 has 12 amino acids. V lost 6 bases and J 0 bases, leaving 6 bases between the germline ends. The CDR3 loop reads CASSYRSYEQYF. DNA for the CDR3: TGTGCCAGCAGCTATCGCTCCTACGAGCAGTACTTC.

The chain uses TRBV5-1 and TRBJ2-7; TRBD1 matches 10 bases. Trimming removed 2 bases from V and 5 bases from J; junction bases left unmatched: 13. Germline V gene data show CDR1 as SGHRS and CDR2 as YFSETQ. This CDR3 region has 17 residues. CDR3 region: CASSFLSKTGGIHEQYF. CDR3 nucleotides: TGCGCCAGCAGCTTTTTATCCAAGACAGGGGGCATCCACGAGCAGTACTTC.

This CDR3 is CASSQKPTAYEQYF. The CDR3 DNA sequence: TGCGCCAGCAGCCAAAAGCCTACCGCCTACGAGCAGTACTTC. This chain links TRBV4-1 with TRBJ2-7; unclear D gene. The germline V gene has CDR1 MGHRA and CDR2 YSYEKL. The V and J ends lost 2 bases and 2 bases respectively, with 10 bases between them. The CDR3 loop spans 14 amino acids.

The V gene is TRBV14, the J gene TRBJ1-6, with D unresolved. Germline CDR1 reads SGHDN; CDR2 reads FVKESK. The CDR3 contains 13 residues. V lost 1 base, J lost 10 bases, and 8 bases lay in between. The CDR3: CASSQVLASPLHF. As DNA, the CDR3 is TGTGCCAGCAGCCAAGTATTGGCCTCACCCCTCCACTTT. Filled out from reference TRBV14 and TRBJ1-6, the complete variable domain reads EAGVTQFPSHSVIEKGQTVTLRCDPISGHDNLYWYRRVMGKEIKFLLHFVKESKQDESGMPNNRFLAERTGGTYSTLKVQPAELEDSGVYFCASSQVLASPLHFGNGTRLTVT.

The genes are TRBV28 and TRBJ1-1; 7 bases are shared with TRBD1. Germline trimming cut 2 bases from V and 1 base from J; bases unmatched to any gene: 4. The CDR3 totals 15 residues. Germline CDR1 is MDHEN and CDR2 is SYDVKM. CDR3: CASSLGGQSNTEAFF. The CDR3 coding sequence is TGTGCCAGCAGTTTAGGGGGACAGTCGAACACTGAAGCTTTCTTT.

This clone occurred once. In DNA, the CDR3 is TGTGCCACCAGTGGTGGTGCCACGGAGGGGAGATGGCAGACCCAGTACTTC. Its protein product is CATSGGATEGRWQTQYF. The chain recombines TRBV24-1 with TRBJ2-5, with D possibly TRBD2 on 6 matching bases. Trimming removed 5 bases at V and 6 bases at J, with 24 bases between. Germline V gene lookup returns CDR1 KGHDR and CDR2 SFDVKD. The CDR3 loop spans 17 amino acids.

The rearrangement uses TRBV6-2 or TRBV6-3 and TRBJ2-1; 7 positions agree with TRBD1. J gave up 4 bases and V 2 bases, and 5 bases lay outside the gene matches. Germline V gives CDR1 MNHEY, CDR2 SVGEGT. The CDR3 contains 15 residues. The CDR3 is CASSYDRARYNEQFF. CDR3 nucleotide sequence: TGTGCCAGCAGTTACGACAGGGCAAGGTACAATGAGCAGTTCTTC.

This rearrangement joins TRBV11-2 to TRBJ2-7, with TRBD1 identical over 7 bases. V shed 4 bases, J shed 4 bases, and the junction held 10 bases outside the gene matches. The CDR3 consists of 15 residues. Per the germline V gene, CDR1 is SGHAT and CDR2 is FQNNGV. CDR3 in DNA: TGTGCCAGCAGCTCAGCAGGGGACAGCCGATACGAGCAGTACTTC. It yields the protein CASSSAGDSRYEQYF.

The chain carries TRBV5-1 and TRBJ2-2; 10 bases fit TRBD1. From germline, CDR1 is SGHRS and CDR2 YFSETQ. The CDR3 is made up of 15 amino acids. Trimming at V came to 4 bases and at J to 6 bases, leaving 6 bases not matched to a gene. The CDR3 protein is CASSDGQGDAGELFF. CDR3 coding DNA: TGCGCCAGCAGCGACGGACAGGGGGACGCCGGGGAGCTGTTTTTT.

This chain links TRBV27 with TRBJ2-7, with a possible D match to TRBD2 (5 bases). V lost 3 bases to trimming and J lost 0 bases, with 12 bases between them. The CDR3 is 15 amino acids. Germline assignment: CDR1 MNHEY and CDR2 SMNVEV (reference sequence). CDR3 nucleotides: TGTGCCAGCAGTTTTAGCGTAGGCAGCTCCTACGAGCAGTACTTC. It encodes CASSFSVGSSYEQYF.

This chain connects TRBV28 to TRBJ2-1; possibly TRBD2 for D (5 bases). V gave up 5 bases and J gave up 1 base, with 18 bases separating them. The CDR3 runs 17 residues. Germline V gene sequence: CDR1 MDHEN, CDR2 SYDVKM. CDR3 DNA: TGTGCCAGCAGTCCCTACCGCCGGGGTCCGTCCTACAATGAGCAGTTCTTC. Its translation is CASSPYRRGPSYNEQFF. Supplemented by reference TRBV28 and TRBJ2-1, the full variable domain reads DVKVTQSSRYLVKRTGEKVFLECVQDMDHENMFWYRQDPGLGLRLIYFSYDVKMKEKGDIPEGYSVSREKKERFSLILESASTNQTSMYLCASSPYRRGPSYNEQFFGPGTRLTVL.

The chain combines TRBV30 with TRBJ2-1; 7 bases align to TRBD1. CDR1 and CDR2 from the germline V gene are GTSNPN and SVGIG (reference sequence). J gave up 6 bases and V 5 bases, and 10 bases lay outside the gene matches. The CDR3 covers 14 residues. CDR3 loop: CAWGWGTAFNEQFF. The CDR3 DNA sequence: TGTGCCTGGGGGTGGGGGACAGCGTTCAATGAGCAGTTCTTC.

The V gene is TRBV2, the J gene TRBJ2-5, with a possible D match to TRBD1 (6 bases). V was shortened by 9 bases and J by 2 bases, with 16 bases between the two germline ends. The CDR3 is 14 amino acids. Germline V lookup: CDR1 SNHLY, CDR2 FYNNEI. The CDR3 nucleotides read TGTGCCAGTATCACTAGGACAGCTCAAGAGACCCAGTACTTC. It translates to CASITRTAQETQYF.

In nucleotides, the CDR3 is TGTGCCAGCAGCCTCTTTGCGGGAACCTACAATGAGCAGTTCTTC. Translating gives CASSLFAGTYNEQFF. V gene TRBV11-2 combines with J gene TRBJ2-1; D might be TRBD2 (6 bases). The CDR3 consists of 15 residues. The ends were cut back, 5 bases at V and 2 bases at J, with 13 bases in the middle. CDR1 and CDR2 (germline): SGHAT, FQNNGV.

The chain couples TRBV3-1 (or the pseudogene TRBV3-2) to TRBJ1-2; no firm D call. Germline V gene data show CDR1 as LGHDT and CDR2 as YNNKEL (reference sequence). Trimming pared 1 base from V and 7 bases from J, leaving 10 bases between. This CDR3 has 13 residues. The CDR3 spells CASSQGARFGYTF. As DNA, the CDR3 is TGTGCCAGCAGCCAAGGGGCCCGTTTTGGCTACACCTTC.

The chain recombines TRBV7-8 with TRBJ2-1; 8 bases are shared with TRBD2. In germline, CDR1 is SGHVS, CDR2 FQNEAQ. CDR3 length: 15 residues. Trimming at V came to 1 base and at J to 4 bases, leaving 3 bases not matched to a gene. The CDR3 bases are TGTGCCAGCAGCTTAGAACTAGCGGATTACAATGAGCAGTTCTTC. Its protein is CASSLELADYNEQFF.

This clone was observed at least ten times. The chain combines TRBV19 with TRBJ1-5; D is perhaps TRBD1 (6 bases). The CDR3 length is 16 residues. CDR1 is LNHDA, CDR2 SQIVND, per germline (reference sequence). V shed 6 bases and J shed 0 bases, with 15 bases lying between them. CDR3 amino acids: CASSSRPGDSNQPQHF. For the CDR3, the DNA is TGTGCCAGTAGCTCCCGGCCAGGGGATAGCAATCAGCCCCAGCATTTT.

J is TRBJ1-2 and V is TRBV9; TRBD1 is a possible D gene (6 bases). Trimming cost V 7 bases and J 4 bases, with 26 bases left between them. The CDR3 length is 17 residues. Germline V gene sequence: CDR1 SGDLS, CDR2 YYNGEE. CDR3 protein: CASATTGGGGQLYGYTF. DNA for the CDR3: TGTGCCAGCGCGACCACTGGCGGGGGTGGACAGCTCTATGGCTACACCTTC.

The gene calls are TRBV9 and TRBJ1-1, with D tentatively TRBD1 (5 bases). The germline V gene has CDR1 SGDLS and CDR2 YYNGEE. This CDR3 comprises 15 residues. The V and J ends lost 0 bases and 1 base respectively, with 10 bases between them. Here the CDR3 DNA reads TGTGCCAGCAGCGTAGGACCACAGGCGAACACTGAAGCTTTCTTT. This gives the protein CASSVGPQANTEAFF.

The chain links TRBV24-1 to TRBJ2-2; TRBD1 aligns across 7 bases. Trimming cost V 1 base and J 6 bases; bases outside gene matches: 10. The CDR3 length is 17 residues. Germline lookup yields CDR1 KGHDR and CDR2 SFDVKD. For the CDR3, the DNA is TGTGCCACCAGTGATTTTCCAGGGGGTATTAAGGCCGGGGAGCTGTTTTTT. Its translation is CATSDFPGGIKAGELFF.

This sequence joins TRBV9 and TRBJ1-4, with 7 bases that match TRBD1. J gave up 13 bases and V 3 bases, and 6 bases lay outside the gene matches. Germline V gives CDR1 SGDLS, CDR2 YYNGEE. The CDR3 covers 12 residues. As DNA, the CDR3 is TGTGCCAGCAGCGCCGCAGGGGGAGGACTGTTTTTT. This gives the protein CASSAAGGGLFF.

This chain links TRBV27 with TRBJ2-1; no reliable D call. The CDR3 runs to 17 residues. V dropped 0 bases and J dropped 0 bases, with 12 bases sitting between them. Germline V gene lookup returns CDR1 MNHEY and CDR2 SMNVEV (reference sequence). CDR3 residues: CASSLSNYIGSYNEQFF. The CDR3 DNA follows: TGTGCCAGCAGTTTATCCAACTACATCGGCTCCTACAATGAGCAGTTCTTC.